Below, one TCR beta chain is given with its context. Its cognate antigen has yet to be identified. No much larger clone exists at a distance of one base, and base qualities are not known. TCRbeta CDR3 regions were amplified from genomic DNA using the immunoSEQ Assay, a bias-controlled multiplex PCR. In the authors' own workflow: Nucleated cell counts per sample were estimated from amplification of reference gene primers within the assay. To quantify the absolute abundance of each unique TCRbeta CDR3 rearrangement, sequence reads were collapsed and filtered. Productive Simpson clonality was computed per sample as the square root of Simpson's diversity index over productive rearrangements. TCRdb stores this immuneACCESS table with in-frame sequences only. Part of the clones is absent; in the studies checked, under half of the shortfall reflects unresolved V genes, and no reason is known for the rest. The D gene and trimming were derived from the DNA, and the V and J assignments and clone size from that table. The sample includes tens of thousands of clones, with approximately 77% observed a single time. Jointly, the top ten make up 25% to 40% of the sample.

The data derive from a study of blood T cell repertoires in COVID-19 (dated by TCRdb to about 2020). With regard to the full study: Collaborator samples came from the United States, Italy and Spain and covered acute and convalescent phases of COVID-19. The prospective study material was composed of cDNA or gDNA derived from T cells, B-cell-depleted T cells, or PBMCs. Deeply sampled blood TCRbeta repertoires from subjects exposed to, actively infected with, or recovered from COVID-19 were included in the dataset. The repertoires were released in a freely available public database meant as a resource for research on the immune response to SARS-CoV-2. The samples were drawn from two sources: the first 160 participants of the ongoing ImmuneRACE study, and 1,254 subjects contributed by 6 global collaborators. A de-identified subject ID, COVID-19 status, age in years and sex were almost always included in the sample metadata. Where available, HLA class I and class II types were taken from metadata supplied by the sample provider and were not determined by assay-based typing. Results and caveats for the whole study, not just this receptor: The quantity of clinical and demographic metadata differed by source and by participant and was supplied without curation.

Each collaborating institution followed its own protocols to collect whole blood in K2EDTA tubes. For TCRbeta analysis, collaborators shipped samples as frozen whole blood, isolated PBMCs, or DNA extracted from either of those sample types. V trim: 6 bases; J trim: 0 bases; unmatched bases: 10. The CDR3 has 18 amino acids, counting the end cysteine and phenylalanine. Only CDR3 DNA is held: 54 bases, read in frame from base 1. From a lookup of the germline V gene (reference sequence), CDR1 and CDR2 are MNHNY and SVGAGI. The chain couples TRBV6-6 to TRBJ2-6, with 8 junctional bases fitting TRBD1. The sequence was collected from a human donor in a cohort sampled during active COVID-19. Sequences were obtained from peripheral blood. The CDR3 reads CASRRTGGVDSGANVLTF. Read as DNA, the sequence is TGTGCCAGCAGGCGAACAGGGGGTGTAGACTCTGGGGCCAACGTCCTGACTTTC.